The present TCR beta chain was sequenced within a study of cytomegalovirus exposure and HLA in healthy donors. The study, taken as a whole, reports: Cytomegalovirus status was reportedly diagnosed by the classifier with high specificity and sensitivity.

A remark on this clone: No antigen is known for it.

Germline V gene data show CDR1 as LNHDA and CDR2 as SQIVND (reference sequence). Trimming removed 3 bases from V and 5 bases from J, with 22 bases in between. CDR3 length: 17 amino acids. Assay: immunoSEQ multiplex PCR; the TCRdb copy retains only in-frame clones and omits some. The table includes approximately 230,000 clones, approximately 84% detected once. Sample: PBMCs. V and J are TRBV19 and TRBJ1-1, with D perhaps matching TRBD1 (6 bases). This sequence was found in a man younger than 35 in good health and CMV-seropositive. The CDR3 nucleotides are TGTGCCAGTAGTATCCCCGGGACACATGGTGGGGGTACTGAAGCTTTCTTT. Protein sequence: CASSIPGTHGGGTEAFF.